The 2 T cell receptor beta chains reported below all come from one sample, sequenced in a study of CD8 T cells in Susac syndrome. RNA, at about 0.45 to 1 ug, was reverse transcribed with random hexamers. A single record per CDR3 protein comes from TCRdb applying MiXCR to the immunoSEQ multiplex PCR reads. The sample yields approximately 300,000 distinct CDR3 sequences, about nine tenths seen once. Material: CD8+ T cells from PBMCs. These receptors were obtained from a human donor with multiple sclerosis.

In nucleotides, the CDR3 is TGCAGTGCTTCACTCCAGGACTTCGGCCCCCTGAATGAGCAGTTCTTC. As protein: CSASLQDFGPLNEQFF. The chain combines TRBV20-1 with TRBJ2-1; D is perhaps TRBD2 (5 bases). Trimming took 5 bases from V and 7 from J, leaving 24 bases between them. The CDR3 is 16 amino acids. Looked up from germline, CDR1 is DFQATT and CDR2 is SNEGSKA (reference sequence).

V gene TRBV13 combines with J gene TRBJ2-1; 9 positions match TRBD2. This CDR3 is 16 amino acids long. The germline V gene has CDR1 PRHDT and CDR2 FYEKMQ (reference sequence). The V segment lost 3 bases and the J segment 6 bases; nucleotides outside the gene matches: 9. CDR3: CASSLGREGRINEQFF. In DNA, the CDR3 is TGTGCCAGCAGCTTGGGGCGGGAGGGCCGTATCAATGAGCAGTTCTTC.